A single sample is the source of the 18 T cell receptor beta chains below, sequenced in a study of glioma-infiltrating T cells. TCR alpha and beta CDR3 regions were amplified from RNA using iRepertoire nested multiplex PCR. TCRdb redid the calling of the multiplex PCR reads with MiXCR, one entry per CDR3 protein. Counted here are about 110,000 distinct CDR3 sequences, approximately 26% occurring once; the ten biggest clones make up 30% to 35%. Sequenced: glioma tissue, nonneoplastic brain tissue, or PBMCs (not recorded which). These receptors were taken from a human donor with low-grade glioma or glioblastoma, undergoing nonglioma brain surgery, or in good health (not recorded which).

Note on this clonotype: Since a much larger clone is just one base distant, this may be a read error. The CDR3 DNA follows: TGTGCCATCCGTGAACCCGCGGGGACAGAGAACACCTTC. Residues: CAIREPAGTENTF. The chain links TRBV10-3 to TRBJ1-2; TRBD1 aligns across 7 bases. The CDR3 sequence is 13 residues long. Germline CDR1 is ENHRY and CDR2 is SYGVKD.

The table lists this clonotype with a few counts. The V gene is TRBV9, the J gene TRBJ2-7; TRBD2 matches 12 bases. V shed 4 bases and J 4 bases; nucleotides not matched to a gene: 6. The CDR3 runs to 15 residues. Germline V CDR1 and CDR2: SGDLS, YYNGEE. The CDR3 loop is CASSPSGTSGYEQYF. The DNA for the CDR3 is TGTGCCAGCAGCCCTTCCGGGACTAGCGGGTACGAGCAGTACTTC.

This clonotype has ten or more counts. This chain joins TRBV20-1 and TRBJ2-1; 10 bases map to TRBD2. Germline V CDR1 and CDR2: DFQATT, SNEGSKA (reference sequence). J gave up 8 bases and V 2 bases, and 12 bases lay outside the gene matches. The CDR3 has 16 amino acids. This chain's CDR3 is CSARSPPSSGRDEQFF. The CDR3 DNA is TGCAGTGCTAGATCCCCCCCCTCTAGCGGGAGAGATGAGCAGTTCTTC.

This clonotype was recorded at least ten times. The CDR3: CASSYRTGFAQYF. The DNA for the CDR3 is TGTGCCAGCAGTTACCGGACAGGGTTCGCCCAGTACTTC. The gene calls are TRBV6-2 or TRBV6-3 and TRBJ2-7; 8 nucleotides agree with TRBD1. CDR1 MNHEY and CDR2 SVGEGT come from the germline V gene. The CDR3 totals 13 residues. V was pared by 2 bases and J by 10 bases, with 7 bases of the junction left unmatched.

This clonotype has a count of ten or more. This rearrangement joins TRBV10-3 to TRBJ2-5, with TRBD1 matching over 9 bases. V lost 10 bases to trimming and J lost 4 bases; unmatched junction nucleotides: 7. The CDR3 sequence is 13 residues long. Looked up from germline, CDR1 is ENHRY and CDR2 is SYGVKD. The CDR3 here is CATLGQGLETQYF. CDR3 in DNA: TGTGCCACCCTGGGACAGGGATTAGAGACCCAGTACTTC.

The chain has TRBV27 and TRBJ1-1; possible D gene TRBD1, 6 bases. V shed 10 bases and J shed 0 bases, with 12 bases lying between them. This CDR3 comprises 13 residues. Germline V lookup: CDR1 MNHEY, CDR2 SMNVEV (reference sequence). This CDR3 is CAIDRPMNTEAFF. The CDR3, as DNA: TGTGCCATCGACAGGCCGATGAACACTGAAGCTTTCTTT.

In this sample, this clonotype turned up many times. The V gene is TRBV7-2, the J gene TRBJ1-1; no firm D call. Trimming cost V 1 base and J 0 bases, with 6 bases left between them. The CDR3 contains 14 residues. Per germline, CDR1 SGHTA and CDR2 FQGNSA. CDR3 amino acids: CASSLVRVNTEAFF. Written as DNA, the CDR3 is TGTGCCAGCAGCTTAGTGAGGGTGAACACTGAAGCTTTCTTT.

This clonotype was observed many times. This rearrangement joins TRBV12-3 or TRBV12-4 to TRBJ1-5; the D gene is possibly TRBD1 (5 bases). This CDR3 contains 15 residues. V lost 5 bases, J lost 1 base, and 12 bases lay in between. DNA for the CDR3: TGTGCCAGCAGTCCAGGGTACCTCAGCAATCAGCCCCAGCATTTT. Translating gives CASSPGYLSNQPQHF.

Of note for this clonotype: It may be a read error: a sequence one base away is much more abundant. The genes are TRBV7-9 and TRBJ1-4; TRBD1 is a possible D gene (6 bases). The CDR3 contains 14 residues. Germline V gives CDR1 SEHNR, CDR2 FQNEAQ (reference sequence). Trimming removed 6 bases at V and 3 bases at J, with 11 bases between. This CDR3 is CASRPRGANEKLFF. In nucleotides, the CDR3 is TGTGCCAGCAGACCTAGGGGGGCTAATGAAAAACTGTTTTTT.

The chain recombines TRBV27 with TRBJ2-5; D could derive from TRBD1 or TRBD2 (5 bases each). This CDR3 comprises 13 residues. Between the trimmed V and J ends, which lost 3 bases and 1 base, there was a span of 6 bases. Germline V CDR1 and CDR2: MNHEY, SMNVEV (reference sequence). The CDR3 region has the DNA TGTGCCAGCAGTTTCGGGGCCCAAGAGACCCAGTACTTC. Protein sequence: CASSFGAQETQYF.

Turning to this clonotype: A read error is possible here, since a much larger clone lies one base away. The chain has TRBV10-3 and TRBJ2-7; a weak D match, TRBD1 (5 bases). V lost 0 bases and J 3 bases, leaving 12 bases between the germline ends. The CDR3 is 15 amino acids. Germline V lookup: CDR1 ENHRY, CDR2 SYGVKD. CDR3: CAISESTETHYEQYF. The CDR3 DNA sequence: TGTGCCATCAGTGAGTCGACAGAGACCCACTACGAGCAGTACTTC.

A remark on this clonotype: A single base separates this from a much larger clone, so it may be a read error. The CDR3 DNA sequence: TGCAGCGTCCCCCCTGAGGAGGCAGATAAGCAGTATTTT. Translated: CSVPPEEADKQYF. The genes are TRBV29-1 and TRBJ2-3; a weak D match, TRBD2 (5 bases). This CDR3 is built from 13 residues. Looked up from germline, CDR1 is SQVTM and CDR2 is ANQGSEA.

The sample holds many counts of this clonotype. The rearrangement links TRBV6-1 to TRBJ2-7, with D perhaps matching TRBD2 (5 bases). The germline V gene encodes CDR1 MNHNS and CDR2 SASEGT. The germline V and J ends were trimmed by 5 bases and 2 bases, with 13 bases remaining between them. This CDR3 has 14 residues. The CDR3 here is CASSPAPGTYEQYF. CDR3 nucleotide sequence: TGTGCCAGCAGTCCCGCTCCGGGAACCTACGAGCAGTACTTC.

This clonotype occurred a few times. CDR3 loop: CASSAGQGKYEQYF. The CDR3 DNA reads TGCGCCAGCAGCGCGGGACAGGGGAAATACGAGCAGTACTTC. The J gene is TRBJ2-7, the V gene TRBV10-2; 10 bases fit TRBD1. Germline CDR1 and CDR2: WSHSY and SAAADI. With V trimmed by 6 bases and J by 4 bases, 6 bases remained unmatched. The CDR3 totals 14 residues.

This clonotype was detected only a few times. The rearrangement uses TRBV29-1 and TRBJ2-4, with 9 positions matching TRBD1. The J segment lost 4 bases and the V segment lost 4 bases, leaving 5 bases of the junction unmatched. The CDR3 is made up of 14 amino acids. CDR1 is SQVTM, CDR2 ANQGSEA, per germline. The CDR3 sequence is CSVGTGGWKNIQYF. The CDR3 DNA reads TGCAGCGTTGGCACAGGGGGCTGGAAAAACATTCAGTACTTC. The full variable domain, rest sourced from reference TRBV29-1 and TRBJ2-4, is SAVISQKPSRDICQRGTSLTIQCQVDSQVTMMFWYRQQPGQSLTLIATANQGSEATYESGFVIDKFPISRPNLTFSTLTVSNMSPEDSSIYLCSVGTGGWKNIQYFGAGTRLSVL.

In the case of this clonotype: Here the CDR3 omits its conserved ending phenylalanine or tryptophan, so a read error is the likely source. V and J are TRBV20-1 and TRBJ1-1, with no clear D. The CDR3 runs to 12 residues. CDR1 and CDR2 (germline): DFQATT, SNEGSKA (reference sequence). The CDR3, as DNA: TGCAGTGCGTTAAGTGAGAACACTGAGGCTTTCTCT. This gives the protein CSALSENTEAFS.

This clonotype came up many times. This rearrangement joins TRBV2 to TRBJ1-1; D is unresolved. V was shortened by 3 bases and J by 2 bases, with 7 bases between the two germline ends. CDR1 and CDR2 (germline): SNHLY, FYNNEI. CDR3 length: 13 residues. The CDR3: CASSDGLNTEAFF. CDR3 DNA: TGTGCCAGCAGTGATGGCCTTAACACTGAAGCTTTCTTT.

Notes on this clonotype: The junction departs from the called germline gene at one end, perhaps through a read error. This sequence joins TRBV20-1 and TRBJ1-5; possible D gene TRBD1, 6 bases. Germline V gene sequence: CDR1 DFQATT, CDR2 SNEGSKA (reference sequence). The length of the CDR3 is 14 residues. The DNA of the CDR3 is TGCAGTGATAGAAAGGGACAAGGCAATCAGCCCCAGCATTTT. Translated, it gives CSDRKGQGNQPQHF.